This T cell receptor (beta chain) was captured in a study of blood T cells in healthy people across ages. Study findings and constraints: Naive and antigen-experienced cells were not separated, limiting conclusive comparison.

Trimming shortened V by 5 bases and J by 5 bases, and 18 bases separated the two germline ends. CDR3 length: 15 residues. The germline CDR1 and CDR2 sequences are SGHNT and YENEEA. Notes on this clonotype: Its cognate antigen is unknown.

It was with a sample-barcoded 5' primer and a J-beta primer mix that a second PCR of about 6 to 12 cycles was run. In TCRdb, the 5' RACE reads were re-called with MiXCR into one record per CDR3 protein. The table records roughly 800,000 distinct CDR3 sequences, under 40% of them present only once. The TCR comes from a man in his late teens or twenties in good health. The rearrangement uses TRBV11-3 and TRBJ2-5, with a tentative D call TRBD2 (7 bases). Material for sequencing was blood. CDR3 protein: CASSHEGGLGETQYF. The CDR3 bases are TGTGCCAGCAGCCATGAGGGGGGGCTTGGTGAGACCCAGTACTTC.